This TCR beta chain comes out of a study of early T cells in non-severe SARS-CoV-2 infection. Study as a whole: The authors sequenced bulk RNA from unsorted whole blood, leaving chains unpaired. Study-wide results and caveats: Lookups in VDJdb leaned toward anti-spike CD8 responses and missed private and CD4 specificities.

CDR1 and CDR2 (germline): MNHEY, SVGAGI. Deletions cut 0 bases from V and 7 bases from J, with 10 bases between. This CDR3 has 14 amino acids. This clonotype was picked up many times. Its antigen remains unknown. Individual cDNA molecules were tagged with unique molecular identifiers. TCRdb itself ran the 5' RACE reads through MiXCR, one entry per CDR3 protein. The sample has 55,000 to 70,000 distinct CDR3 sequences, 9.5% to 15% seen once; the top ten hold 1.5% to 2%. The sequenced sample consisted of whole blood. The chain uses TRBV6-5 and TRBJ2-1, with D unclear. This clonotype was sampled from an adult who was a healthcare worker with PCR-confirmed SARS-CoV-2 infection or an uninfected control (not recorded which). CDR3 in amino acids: CASSYSPPENEQFF. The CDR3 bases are TGTGCCAGCAGTTACTCCCCTCCCGAAAATGAGCAGTTCTTC.